The sequence of this T cell receptor (beta chain) was determined in a study of T cells in Graves' hyperthyroidism and ophthalmopathy. The germline V gene encodes CDR1 KGHSH and CDR2 LQKENI. The CDR3 totals 17 residues. J gave up 6 bases and V 2 bases, and 10 bases lay outside the gene matches. Findings and limits, study-wide: Most expanded thyroid clonotypes above 0.001 also appeared in blood.

Amplified regions were TCR beta CDR3 sequences from RNA transcripts. An initial round of RT-PCR targeting the TCR CDR3 relied on the HTBI primer set. One entry per CDR3 protein, called by TCRdb with MiXCR from the multiplex PCR reads. The sample lists some 700,000 distinct CDR3 sequences, 15% to 20% seen once, with roughly a sixth in the top ten. For this clonotype: The antigen remains undetermined.

This chain links TRBV18 with TRBJ2-1, with 10 nucleotides matching TRBD2. Sequencing was done on a sample of blood. The TCR originated in a man aged 50 or older with Graves' hyperthyroidism. CDR3: CASSPSLLAGDRNEQFF. The CDR3 DNA is TGTGCCAGCTCACCATCCCTTCTAGCGGGAGACCGCAATGAGCAGTTCTTC.